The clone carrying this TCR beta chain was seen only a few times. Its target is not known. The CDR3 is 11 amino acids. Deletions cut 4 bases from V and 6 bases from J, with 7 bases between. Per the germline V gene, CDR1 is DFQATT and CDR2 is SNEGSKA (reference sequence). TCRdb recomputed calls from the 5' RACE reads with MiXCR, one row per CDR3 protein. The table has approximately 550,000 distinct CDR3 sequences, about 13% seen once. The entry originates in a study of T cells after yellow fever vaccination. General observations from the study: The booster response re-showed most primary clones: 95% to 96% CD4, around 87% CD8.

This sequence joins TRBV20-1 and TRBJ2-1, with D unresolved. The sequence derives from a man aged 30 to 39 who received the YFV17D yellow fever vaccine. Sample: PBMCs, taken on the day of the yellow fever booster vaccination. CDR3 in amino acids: CSATSANEQFF. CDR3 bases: TGCAGTGCTACCTCGGCCAATGAGCAGTTCTTC.